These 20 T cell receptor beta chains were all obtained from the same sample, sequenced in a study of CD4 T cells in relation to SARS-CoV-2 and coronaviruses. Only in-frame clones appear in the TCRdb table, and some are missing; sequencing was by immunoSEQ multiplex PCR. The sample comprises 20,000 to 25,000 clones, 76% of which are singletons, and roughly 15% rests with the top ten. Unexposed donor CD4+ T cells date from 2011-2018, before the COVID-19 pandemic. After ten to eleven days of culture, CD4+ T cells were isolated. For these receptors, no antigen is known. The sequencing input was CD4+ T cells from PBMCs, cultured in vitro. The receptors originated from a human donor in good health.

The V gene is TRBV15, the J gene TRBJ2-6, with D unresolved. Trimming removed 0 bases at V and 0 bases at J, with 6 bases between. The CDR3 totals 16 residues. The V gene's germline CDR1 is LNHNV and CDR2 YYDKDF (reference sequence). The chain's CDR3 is CATSRDRNSGANVLTF. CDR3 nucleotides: TGTGCCACCAGCAGAGATAGGAACTCTGGGGCCAACGTCCTGACTTTC.

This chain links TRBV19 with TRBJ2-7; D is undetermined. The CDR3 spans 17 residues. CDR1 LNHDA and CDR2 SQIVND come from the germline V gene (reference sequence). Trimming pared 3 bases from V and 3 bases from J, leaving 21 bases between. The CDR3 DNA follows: TGTGCCAGTAGTATTTGGGTCCGTACGGGCGGTTTCTACGAGCAGTACTTC. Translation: CASSIWVRTGGFYEQYF.

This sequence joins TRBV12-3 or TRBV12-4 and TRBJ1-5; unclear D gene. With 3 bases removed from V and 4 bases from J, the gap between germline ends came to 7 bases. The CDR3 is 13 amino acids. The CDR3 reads CASSFDRNQPQHF. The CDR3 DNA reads TGTGCCAGCAGTTTTGATCGGAATCAGCCCCAGCATTTT.

CDR3 nucleotide sequence: TGTGCCAGCAGCTTAGGGCGGGCCAACGTCCTGACTTTC. The encoded protein is CASSLGRANVLTF. This chain links TRBV7-3 with TRBJ2-6; D gene uncertain. V was trimmed by 2 bases and J by 5 bases, leaving 4 bases between them. CDR3 length: 13 residues. CDR1 is SGHTA, CDR2 FQGTGA, per germline.

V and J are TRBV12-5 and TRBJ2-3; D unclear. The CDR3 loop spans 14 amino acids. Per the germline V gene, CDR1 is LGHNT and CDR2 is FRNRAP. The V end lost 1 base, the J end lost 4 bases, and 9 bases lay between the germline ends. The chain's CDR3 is CASGLGTVADTQYF. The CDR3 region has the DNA TGTGCTAGTGGTTTGGGCACTGTTGCAGATACGCAGTATTTT.

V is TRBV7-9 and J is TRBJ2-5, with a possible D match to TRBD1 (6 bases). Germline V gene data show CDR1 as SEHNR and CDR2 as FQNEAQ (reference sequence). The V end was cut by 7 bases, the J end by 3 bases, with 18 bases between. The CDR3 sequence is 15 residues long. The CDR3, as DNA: TGTGCCAGCACCCGTCCAGGGGCCGGGGAAGAGACCCAGTACTTC. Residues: CASTRPGAGEETQYF.

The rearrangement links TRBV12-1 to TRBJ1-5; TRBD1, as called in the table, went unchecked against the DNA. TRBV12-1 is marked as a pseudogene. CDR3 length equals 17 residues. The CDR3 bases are TGTGCCAGCCCCGGGTCTCAGGGGTTTATAGGCAATCAGCCCCAGCATTTT. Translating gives CASPGSQGFIGNQPQHF.

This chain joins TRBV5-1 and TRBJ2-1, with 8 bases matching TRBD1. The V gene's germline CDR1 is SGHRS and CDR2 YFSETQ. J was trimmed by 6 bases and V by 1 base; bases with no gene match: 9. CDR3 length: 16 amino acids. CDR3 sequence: CASSLSPSGTGNEQFF. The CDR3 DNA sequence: TGCGCCAGCAGCTTGTCCCCCTCGGGGACAGGCAATGAGCAGTTCTTC. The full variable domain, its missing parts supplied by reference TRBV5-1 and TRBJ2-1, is KAGVTQTPRYLIKTRGQQVTLSCSPISGHRSVSWYQQTPGQGLQFLFEYFSETQRNKGNFPGRFSGRQFSNSRSEMNVSTLELGDSALYLCASSLSPSGTGNEQFFGPGTRLTVL.

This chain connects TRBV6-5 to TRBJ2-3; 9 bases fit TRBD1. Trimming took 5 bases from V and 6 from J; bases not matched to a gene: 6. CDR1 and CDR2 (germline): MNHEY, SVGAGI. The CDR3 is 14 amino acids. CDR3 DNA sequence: TGTGCCAGCAGTCCTACAGGGGGCGGGGATACGCAGTATTTT. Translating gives CASSPTGGGDTQYF.

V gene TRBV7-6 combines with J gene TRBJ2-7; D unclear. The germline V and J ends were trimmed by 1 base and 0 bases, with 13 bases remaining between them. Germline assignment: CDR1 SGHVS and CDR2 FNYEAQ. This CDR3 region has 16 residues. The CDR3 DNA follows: TGTGCCAGCAGCTTAGGGTCGGCCGGAAACTCCTACGAGCAGTACTTC. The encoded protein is CASSLGSAGNSYEQYF.

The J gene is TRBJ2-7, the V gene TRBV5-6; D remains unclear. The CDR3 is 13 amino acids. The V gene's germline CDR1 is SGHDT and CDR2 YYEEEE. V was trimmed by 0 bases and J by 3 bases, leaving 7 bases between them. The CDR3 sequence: CASSLGSYYEQYF. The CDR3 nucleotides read TGTGCCAGCAGCTTGGGGAGTTACTACGAGCAGTACTTC. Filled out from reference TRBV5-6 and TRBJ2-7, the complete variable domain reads DAGVTQSPTHLIKTRGQQVTLRCSPKSGHDTVSWYQQALGQGPQFIFQYYEEEERQRGNFPDRFSGHQFPNYSSELNVNALLLGDSALYLCASSLGSYYEQYFGPGTRLTVT.

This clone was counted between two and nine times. Written as DNA, the CDR3 is TGTGCCTGCAAGCGGACCGGGGAGCTGTTTTTT. It is translated as CACKRTGELFF. The V call is TRBV6-5, the J call TRBJ2-2; a possible D gene is TRBD2 (5 bases). Germline V gives CDR1 MNHEY, CDR2 SVGAGI. CDR3 length: 11 residues. V gave up 11 bases and J gave up 5 bases, with 9 bases separating them.

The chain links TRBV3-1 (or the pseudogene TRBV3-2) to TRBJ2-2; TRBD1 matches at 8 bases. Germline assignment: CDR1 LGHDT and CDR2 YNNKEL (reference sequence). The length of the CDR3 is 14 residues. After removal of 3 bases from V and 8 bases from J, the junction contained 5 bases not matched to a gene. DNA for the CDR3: TGTGCCAGCAGCCACTCAGGGGGCGCGGGGGAGCTGTTTTTT. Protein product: CASSHSGGAGELFF.

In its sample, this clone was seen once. The CDR3 coding sequence is TGTGCCAGCACCTCTACAGGGACGAACACCGGGGAGCTGTTTTTT. Encoded protein: CASTSTGTNTGELFF. The chain employs TRBV9 and TRBJ2-2, with D maybe TRBD1 (6 bases). The CDR3 is 15 amino acids. Germline V gene sequence: CDR1 SGDLS, CDR2 YYNGEE. V shed 6 bases and J shed 0 bases, with 12 bases lying between them. The whole variable domain, remainder taken from reference TRBV9 and TRBJ2-2, is DSGVTQTPKHLITATGQRVTLRCSPRSGDLSVYWYQQSLDQGLQFLIQYYNGEERAKGNILERFSAQQFPDLHSELNLSSLELGDSALYFCASTSTGTNTGELFFGEGSRLTVL.

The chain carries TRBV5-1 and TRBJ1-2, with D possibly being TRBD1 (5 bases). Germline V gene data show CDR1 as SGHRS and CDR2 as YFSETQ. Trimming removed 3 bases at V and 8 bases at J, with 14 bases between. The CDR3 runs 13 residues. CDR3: CASSWGVGAGYTF. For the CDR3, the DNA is TGCGCCAGCAGCTGGGGGGTAGGGGCCGGCTACACCTTC.

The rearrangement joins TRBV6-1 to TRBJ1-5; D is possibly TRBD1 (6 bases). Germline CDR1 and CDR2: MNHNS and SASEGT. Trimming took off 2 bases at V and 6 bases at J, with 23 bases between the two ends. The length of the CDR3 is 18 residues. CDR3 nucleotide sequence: TGTGCCAGCAGTGAACTCGCAGCCCAAGGGGGGTTTGTTCAGCCCCAGCATTTT. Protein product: CASSELAAQGGFVQPQHF.

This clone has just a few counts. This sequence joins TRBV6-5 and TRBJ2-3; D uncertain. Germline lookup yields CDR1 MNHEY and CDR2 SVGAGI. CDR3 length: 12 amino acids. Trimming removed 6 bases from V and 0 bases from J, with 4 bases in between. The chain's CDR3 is CASSGSTDTQYF. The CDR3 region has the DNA TGTGCCAGCAGCGGGAGCACAGATACGCAGTATTTT.

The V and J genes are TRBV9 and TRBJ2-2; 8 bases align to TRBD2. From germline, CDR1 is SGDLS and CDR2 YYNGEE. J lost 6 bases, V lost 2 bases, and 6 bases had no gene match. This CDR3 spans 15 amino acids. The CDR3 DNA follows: TGTGCCAGCAGCGTTCGGGAGGGCCTCTCCGGGGAGCTGTTTTTT. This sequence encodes CASSVREGLSGELFF.

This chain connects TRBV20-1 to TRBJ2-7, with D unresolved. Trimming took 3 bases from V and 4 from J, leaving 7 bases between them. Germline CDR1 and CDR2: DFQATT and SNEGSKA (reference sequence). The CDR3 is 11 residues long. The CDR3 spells CSASQMYEQYF. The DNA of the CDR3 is TGCAGTGCTAGCCAGATGTACGAGCAGTACTTC.

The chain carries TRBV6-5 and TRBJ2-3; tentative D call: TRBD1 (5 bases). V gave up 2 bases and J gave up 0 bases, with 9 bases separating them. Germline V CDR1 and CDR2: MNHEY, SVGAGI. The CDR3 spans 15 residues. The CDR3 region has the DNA TGTGCCAGCAGTTACCGACAGAGGAGCACAGATACGCAGTATTTT. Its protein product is CASSYRQRSTDTQYF.